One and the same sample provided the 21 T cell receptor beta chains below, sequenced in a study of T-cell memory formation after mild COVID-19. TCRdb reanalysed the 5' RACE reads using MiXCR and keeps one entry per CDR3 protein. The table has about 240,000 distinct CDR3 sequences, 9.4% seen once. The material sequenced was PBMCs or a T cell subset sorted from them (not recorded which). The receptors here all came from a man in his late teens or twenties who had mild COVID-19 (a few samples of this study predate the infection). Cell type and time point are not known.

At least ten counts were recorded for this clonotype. The DNA for the CDR3 is TGTGCCAGCCCTATCAGGGGCTACGAGCAGTACGTC. Encoded protein: CASPIRGYEQYV. V gene TRBV6-5 combines with J gene TRBJ2-7; D may be TRBD1 (6 bases). V lost 8 bases to trimming and J lost 3 bases, with 11 bases between them. CDR3 size: 12 residues. Germline loops: CDR1 MNHEY, CDR2 SVGAGI.

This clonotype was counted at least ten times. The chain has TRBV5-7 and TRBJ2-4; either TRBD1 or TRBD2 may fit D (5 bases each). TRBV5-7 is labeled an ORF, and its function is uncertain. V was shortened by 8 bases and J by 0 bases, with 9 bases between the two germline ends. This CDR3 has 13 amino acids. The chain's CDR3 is CARRGLAKNIQYF. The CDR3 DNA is TGTGCCAGGAGGGGTTTAGCCAAAAACATTCAGTACTTC.

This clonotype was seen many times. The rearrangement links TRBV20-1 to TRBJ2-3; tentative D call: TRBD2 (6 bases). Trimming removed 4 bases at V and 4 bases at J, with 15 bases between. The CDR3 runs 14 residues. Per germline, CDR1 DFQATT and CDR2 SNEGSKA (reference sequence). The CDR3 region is CSAMGPREADTQYF. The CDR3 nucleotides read TGCAGTGCTATGGGACCGAGGGAGGCAGATACGCAGTATTTT.

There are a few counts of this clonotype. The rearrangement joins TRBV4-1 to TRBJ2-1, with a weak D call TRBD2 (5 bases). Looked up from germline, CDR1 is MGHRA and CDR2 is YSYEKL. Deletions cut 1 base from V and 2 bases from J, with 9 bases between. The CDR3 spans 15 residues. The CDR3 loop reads CASSQAPSPYNEQFF. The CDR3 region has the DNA TGCGCCAGCAGCCAAGCGCCTAGCCCCTACAATGAGCAGTTCTTC.

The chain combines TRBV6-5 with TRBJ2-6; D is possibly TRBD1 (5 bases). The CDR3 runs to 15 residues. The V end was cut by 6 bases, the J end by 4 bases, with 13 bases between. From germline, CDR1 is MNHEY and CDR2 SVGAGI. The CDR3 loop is CASRARARGANVLTF. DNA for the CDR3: TGTGCCAGCAGGGCCAGGGCTCGGGGGGCCAACGTCCTGACTTTC.

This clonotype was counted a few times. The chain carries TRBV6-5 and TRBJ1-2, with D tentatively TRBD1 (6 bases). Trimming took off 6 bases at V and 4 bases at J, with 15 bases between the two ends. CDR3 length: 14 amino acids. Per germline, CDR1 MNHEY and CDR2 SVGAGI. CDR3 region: CASRLQGLGYGYTF. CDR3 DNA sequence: TGTGCCAGCAGATTACAGGGACTCGGCTATGGCTACACCTTC.

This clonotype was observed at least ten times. In nucleotides, the CDR3 is TGTGCCAGCAGTTACGGACGTCTTGGCACCGGGGAGCTGTTTTTT. Translating gives CASSYGRLGTGELFF. J is TRBJ2-2 and V is TRBV6-5; no clear D. CDR3 length equals 15 residues. Trimming removed 2 bases from V and 4 bases from J, with 11 bases in between. From germline, CDR1 is MNHEY and CDR2 SVGAGI.

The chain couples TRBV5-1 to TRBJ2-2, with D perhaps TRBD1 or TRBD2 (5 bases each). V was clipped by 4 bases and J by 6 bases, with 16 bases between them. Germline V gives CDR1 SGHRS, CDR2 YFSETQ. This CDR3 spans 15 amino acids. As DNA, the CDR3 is TGCGCCAGCAGCGGGGGTGGAGGCCCCCCCGGGGAGCTGTTTTTT. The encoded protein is CASSGGGGPPGELFF.

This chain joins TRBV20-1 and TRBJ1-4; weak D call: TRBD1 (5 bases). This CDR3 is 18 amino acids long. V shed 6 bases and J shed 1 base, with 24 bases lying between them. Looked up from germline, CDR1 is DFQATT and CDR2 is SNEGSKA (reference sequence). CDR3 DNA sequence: TGCAGTGCCCCGGCGACAGAACGGTTCTTATTAACTAATGAAAAACTGTTTTTT. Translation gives CSAPATERFLLTNEKLFF.

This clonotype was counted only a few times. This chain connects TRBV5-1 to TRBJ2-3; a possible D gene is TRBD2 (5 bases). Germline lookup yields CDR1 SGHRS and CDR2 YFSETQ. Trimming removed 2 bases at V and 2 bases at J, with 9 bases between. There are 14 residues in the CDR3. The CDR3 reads CASSFEGTTDTQYF. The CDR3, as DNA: TGCGCCAGCAGCTTCGAGGGTACCACAGATACGCAGTATTTT.

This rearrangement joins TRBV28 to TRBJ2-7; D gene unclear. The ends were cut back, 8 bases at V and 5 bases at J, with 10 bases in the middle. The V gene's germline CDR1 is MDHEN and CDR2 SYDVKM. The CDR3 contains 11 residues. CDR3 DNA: TGTGCCAGCGGCTACGACCACGAGCAGTACGTC. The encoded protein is CASGYDHEQYV.

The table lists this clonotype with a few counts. The CDR3 spells CASSHLTDYEQYF. In DNA, the CDR3 is TGTGCCAGCAGCCACCTGACAGACTACGAGCAGTACTTC. The genes are TRBV14 and TRBJ2-7, with D possibly matching TRBD1 (5 bases). Trimming left V 3 bases short and J 3 bases short, with 9 bases between. CDR3 length: 13 residues. Per germline, CDR1 SGHDN and CDR2 FVKESK. Based on the CDR3 plus reference TRBV14 and TRBJ2-7, the full variable domain is EAGVTQFPSHSVIEKGQTVTLRCDPISGHDNLYWYRRVMGKEIKFLLHFVKESKQDESGMPNNRFLAERTGGTYSTLKVQPAELEDSGVYFCASSHLTDYEQYFGPGTRLTVT.

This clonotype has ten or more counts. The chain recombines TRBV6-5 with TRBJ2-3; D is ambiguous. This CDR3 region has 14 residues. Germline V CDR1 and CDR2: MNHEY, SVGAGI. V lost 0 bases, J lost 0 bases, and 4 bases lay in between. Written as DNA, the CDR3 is TGTGCCAGCAGTTACTCGGCTAGCACAGATACGCAGTATTTT. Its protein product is CASSYSASTDTQYF.

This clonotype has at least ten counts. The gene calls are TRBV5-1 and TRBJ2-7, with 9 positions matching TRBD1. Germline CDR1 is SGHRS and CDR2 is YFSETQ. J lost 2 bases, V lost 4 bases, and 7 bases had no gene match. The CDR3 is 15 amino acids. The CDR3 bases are TGCGCCAGCAGCGCCCGACAGGGGGAGGCCTACGAGCAGTACTTC. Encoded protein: CASSARQGEAYEQYF.

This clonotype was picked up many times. The CDR3 spells CASSLGTGMYEQYF. The CDR3 nucleotides read TGTGCCAGCAGCTTGGGGACAGGGATGTACGAGCAGTACTTC. V gene TRBV5-6 combines with J gene TRBJ2-7, with 8 bases identical to TRBD1. The V segment lost 0 bases and the J segment 4 bases; nucleotides outside the gene matches: 3. Germline V gene data show CDR1 as SGHDT and CDR2 as YYEEEE. This CDR3 comprises 14 residues.

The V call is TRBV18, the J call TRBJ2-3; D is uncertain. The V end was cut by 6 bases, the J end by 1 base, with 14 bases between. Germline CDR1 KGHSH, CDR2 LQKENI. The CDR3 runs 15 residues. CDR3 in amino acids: CASSPRGWGTDTQYF. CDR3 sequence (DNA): TGTGCCAGCTCGCCGCGTGGTTGGGGCACAGATACGCAGTATTTT.

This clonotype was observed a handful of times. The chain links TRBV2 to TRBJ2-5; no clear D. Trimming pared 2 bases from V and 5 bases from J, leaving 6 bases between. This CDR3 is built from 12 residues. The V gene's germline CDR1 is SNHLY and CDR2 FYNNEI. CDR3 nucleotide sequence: TGTGCCAGCAGTGAATCTTGGGAGACCCAGTACTTC. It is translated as CASSESWETQYF.

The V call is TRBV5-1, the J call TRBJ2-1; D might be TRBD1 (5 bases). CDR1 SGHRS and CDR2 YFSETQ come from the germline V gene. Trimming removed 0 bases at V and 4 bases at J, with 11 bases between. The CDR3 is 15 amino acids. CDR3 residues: CASSLEGPTYNEQFF. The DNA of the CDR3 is TGCGCCAGCAGCTTGGAGGGGCCAACTTACAATGAGCAGTTCTTC.

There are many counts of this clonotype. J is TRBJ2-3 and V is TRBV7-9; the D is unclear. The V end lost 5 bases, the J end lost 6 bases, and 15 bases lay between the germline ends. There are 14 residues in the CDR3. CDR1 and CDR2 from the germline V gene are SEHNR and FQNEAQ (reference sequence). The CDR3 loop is CASSPSRNFDTQYF. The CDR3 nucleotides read TGTGCCAGCAGCCCGTCGAGGAACTTTGATACGCAGTATTTT.

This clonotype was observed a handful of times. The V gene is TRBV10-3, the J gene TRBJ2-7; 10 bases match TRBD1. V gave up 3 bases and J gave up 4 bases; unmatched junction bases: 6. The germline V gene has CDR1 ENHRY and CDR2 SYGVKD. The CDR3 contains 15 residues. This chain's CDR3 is CAISEGTGDSYEQYV. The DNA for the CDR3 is TGTGCCATCAGTGAAGGGACAGGGGACTCGTACGAGCAGTACGTC.

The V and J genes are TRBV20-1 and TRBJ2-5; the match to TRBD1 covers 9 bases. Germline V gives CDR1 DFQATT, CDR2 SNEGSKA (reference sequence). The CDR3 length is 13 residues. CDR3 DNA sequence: TGCATTCCGTCCACAGGGGGCAGGGAGACCCAGTACTTC. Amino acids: CIPSTGGRETQYF.